Sequencing of this T cell receptor beta chain was carried out in a study of blood T cell repertoires in COVID-19. On the study more broadly: Material from acute and convalescent COVID-19 was sourced from the United States, Italy and Spain. T cells, B-cell-depleted T cells, or PBMCs provided the cDNA or gDNA that served as material.

Authors' methods: Amplifying reference gene primers gave estimates of nucleated cell counts. TCRdb keeps only in-frame clones here, not all; method: immunoSEQ multiplex PCR. V and J calls and clone size come straight from that table; D and trimming were deduced from the DNA. The sample lists 150,000 to 180,000 clones, roughly 83% seen once, with around 10% in the top ten. Trimming removed 8 bases from V and 7 bases from J, with 20 bases in between. The CDR3 runs to 14 residues. Germline CDR1 SNHLY, CDR2 FYNNEI. This TCR was sampled from a woman in her sixties with COVID-19, enrolled during active disease. The chain is built from TRBV2 and TRBJ1-1, with D perhaps matching TRBD1 (6 bases). The sequenced sample consisted of peripheral blood. CDR3 loop: CASLQGVTPGEAFF. The CDR3 nucleotides are TGTGCCAGCTTACAGGGAGTTACGCCGGGTGAAGCTTTCTTT.